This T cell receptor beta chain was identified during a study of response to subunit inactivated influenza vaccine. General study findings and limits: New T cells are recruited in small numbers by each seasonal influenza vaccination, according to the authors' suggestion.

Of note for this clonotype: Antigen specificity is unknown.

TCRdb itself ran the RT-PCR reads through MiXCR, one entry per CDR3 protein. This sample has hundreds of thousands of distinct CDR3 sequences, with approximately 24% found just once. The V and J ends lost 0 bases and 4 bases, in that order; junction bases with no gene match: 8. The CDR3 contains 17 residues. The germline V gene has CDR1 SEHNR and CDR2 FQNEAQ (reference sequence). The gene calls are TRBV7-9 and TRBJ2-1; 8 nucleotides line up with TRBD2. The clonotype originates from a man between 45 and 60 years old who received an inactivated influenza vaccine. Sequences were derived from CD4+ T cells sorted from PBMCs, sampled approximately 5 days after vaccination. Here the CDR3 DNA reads TGTGCCAGCAGCTTAGCGGGTCGGGAGGGAATATACAATGAGCAGTTCTTC. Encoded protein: CASSLAGREGIYNEQFF. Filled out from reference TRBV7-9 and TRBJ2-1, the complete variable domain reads DTGVSQNPRHKITKRGQNVTFRCDPISEHNRLYWYRQTLGQGPEFLTYFQNEAQLEKSRLLSDRFSAERPKGSFSTLEIQRTEQGDSAMYLCASSLAGREGIYNEQFFGPGTRLTVL.